This TCR beta chain was profiled in a study of metastatic and nonmetastatic thyroid tumors. Ahead of thyroid surgery, no patient had received treatment of any kind. TCRdb reprocessed the PCR reads via MiXCR. The table shows about 12,000 clones, with about 12% occurring only once. Germline CDR1 MNHNS, CDR2 SASEGT. The length of the CDR3 is 12 residues. V was clipped by 5 bases and J by 4 bases, with 6 bases between them. Judged by abundance, this clone is medium-sized. Sequences were obtained from blood. The source of this sequence is a female donor with papillary thyroid cancer or a benign thyroid nodule (not recorded which). Some clones in this sample may be carry-over from other donors' samples. The chain recombines TRBV6-1 with TRBJ2-1; D uncertain. The CDR3 coding sequence is TGTGCCAGCAGTTTAAATTACAATGAGCAGTTCTTC. Translating it yields CASSLNYNEQFF.